Listed here are 26 T cell receptor beta chains from one sample, sequenced in a study of blood T cell repertoires in COVID-19. Some clones are missing from TCRdb's copy, which holds only in-frame ones; the method was immunoSEQ multiplex PCR. The data contain approximately 140,000 clones, roughly 86% of them seen just once; the ten biggest clones take up approximately 8.2%. Sequencing was carried out using peripheral blood. The origin of the receptors is a woman in her fifties or sixties with acute or convalescent COVID-19.

The genes are TRBV5-1 and TRBJ2-7; 7 nucleotides agree with TRBD1. J gave up 6 bases and V 3 bases, and 6 bases lay outside the gene matches. This CDR3 is built from 13 residues. Germline-derived CDR1 and CDR2 are SGHRS and YFSETQ. The CDR3 region has the DNA TGCGCCAGCAGCTCTACAACAGGGGCCGAGCAGTACTTC. It translates to CASSSTTGAEQYF.

The chain employs TRBV9 and TRBJ2-2; 12 bases are shared with TRBD2. The junction had 6 bases not matched to a gene; V was cut back by 4 bases and J by 2 bases. The CDR3 loop spans 17 amino acids. The germline gives CDR1 SGDLS, CDR2 YYNGEE. CDR3 nucleotides: TGTGCCAGCAGCTTCGGGACTAGCGGGCTCAACACCGGGGAGCTGTTTTTT. As protein: CASSFGTSGLNTGELFF.

The V gene is TRBV19, the J gene TRBJ2-1; 7 bases are a match to TRBD1. There are 14 residues in the CDR3. J lost 4 bases, V lost 5 bases, and 5 bases had no gene match. CDR1 LNHDA and CDR2 SQIVND come from the germline V gene (reference sequence). The CDR3 reads CASSLGTDYNEQFF. As DNA, the CDR3 is TGTGCCAGTAGTCTCGGGACAGATTACAATGAGCAGTTCTTC.

The chain employs TRBV28 and TRBJ2-7; D is uncertain. The CDR3 runs to 14 residues. V lost 3 bases, J lost 5 bases, and 14 bases lay in between. From germline, CDR1 is MDHEN and CDR2 SYDVKM. The CDR3: CASSLPRSRNEQYF. The CDR3 DNA sequence: TGTGCCAGCAGTTTGCCACGGTCGCGGAACGAGCAGTACTTC.

This clone was seen once. This chain joins TRBV3-1 (or the pseudogene TRBV3-2) and TRBJ2-2, with 8 bases matching TRBD2. The CDR3 has 16 amino acids. In germline, CDR1 is LGHDT, CDR2 YNNKEL (reference sequence). The ends lost 4 bases at V and 4 bases at J; junction bases unmatched: 8. The CDR3 nucleotides are TGTGCCAGCAGCCGAGCCGGGGGGGCTGTCACCGGGGAGCTGTTTTTT. Protein: CASSRAGGAVTGELFF.

The CDR3 nucleotides are TGTGCCAGCAGCTTAGTCGTAGCCGACTCGAAACTGTTTTTT. Protein product: CASSLVVADSKLFF. The chain couples TRBV7-2 to TRBJ1-4; the D is unclear. The V gene's germline CDR1 is SGHTA and CDR2 FQGNSA. V shed 1 base and J shed 11 bases, with 14 bases lying between them. The CDR3 extends over 14 amino acids.

This clone was detected a few times. The chain employs TRBV4-3 and TRBJ1-1; TRBD1 might be the D (6 bases). The CDR3 runs 14 residues. Per the germline V gene, CDR1 is LGHNA and CDR2 is YSLEER. Trimming left V 2 bases short and J 10 bases short, with 17 bases between. CDR3 bases: TGCGCCAGCAGCCAAAACTTGGGGGGGGCTGTAGCTTTCTTT. It is translated as CASSQNLGGAVAFF.

This chain links TRBV5-1 with TRBJ1-5; 9 bases align to TRBD1. The germline gives CDR1 SGHRS, CDR2 YFSETQ. The CDR3 is 18 residues long. Trimming removed 4 bases from V and 4 bases from J; junction bases left unmatched: 15. DNA of the CDR3: TGCGCCAGCAGCCCTCTCCCGGGACAGGGAAGAATGAATCAGCCCCAGCATTTT. Protein product: CASSPLPGQGRMNQPQHF.

This clone was counted once. This chain joins TRBV3-1 (or the pseudogene TRBV3-2) and TRBJ2-7; 8 bases map to TRBD1. The length of the CDR3 is 15 residues. The ends lost 4 bases at V and 6 bases at J; junction bases unmatched: 11. Germline V gene data show CDR1 as LGHDT and CDR2 as YNNKEL (reference sequence). CDR3 sequence: CASSLPGRGRPEQYF. CDR3 nucleotide sequence: TGTGCCAGCAGCCTACCGGGCAGGGGGCGTCCCGAGCAGTACTTC.

The V call is TRBV12-2, the J call TRBJ2-1; the table assigns TRBD2, which was not confirmed against the DNA. TRBV12-2 is a pseudogene segment. The CDR3 totals 19 residues. As DNA, the CDR3 is TGTGCAAGTCGCTTAGCTCCAGGGGGTGGGACTAGTTGTAACGATGAGCAGTTCTTC. Protein product: CASRLAPGGGTSCNDEQFF.

The chain uses TRBV18 and TRBJ2-6; D not resolved. The germline gives CDR1 KGHSH, CDR2 LQKENI. The CDR3 sequence is 15 residues long. Trimming stripped 3 bases from V and 2 bases from J, with 8 bases between. The CDR3 region is CASSPNSPGANVLTF. The CDR3 coding sequence is TGTGCCAGCTCACCGAATAGCCCTGGGGCCAACGTCCTGACTTTC.

The table lists this clone with a few counts. The chain combines TRBV5-1 with TRBJ2-2; perhaps TRBD2 as D (6 bases). Germline CDR1 and CDR2: SGHRS and YFSETQ. CDR3 length: 15 residues. V was trimmed by 4 bases and J by 5 bases, leaving 15 bases between them. The CDR3, as DNA: TGCGCCAGCAGCCCCGGCGGGGCCAGGACCGGGGAGCTGTTTTTT. Encoded protein: CASSPGGARTGELFF.

The chain recombines TRBV5-1 with TRBJ1-1, with a weak D call TRBD1 (6 bases). CDR1 and CDR2 (germline): SGHRS, YFSETQ. The V end was cut by 5 bases, the J end by 5 bases, with 22 bases between. The CDR3 consists of 16 residues. For the CDR3, the DNA is TGCGCCAGCAGTTTATCGGGGGGCAATGCGAAGACTGAAGCTTTCTTT. It translates to CASSLSGGNAKTEAFF.

This chain connects TRBV3-1 (or the pseudogene TRBV3-2) to TRBJ2-3, with D possibly matching TRBD1 (8 bases). The ends were cut back, 6 bases at V and 5 bases at J, with 15 bases in the middle. Per germline, CDR1 LGHDT and CDR2 YNNKEL (reference sequence). CDR3 size: 14 residues. The CDR3 bases are TGTGCCAGCAGTCACAGGGGGGGGATAGATACGCAGTATTTT. Its translation: CASSHRGGIDTQYF.

The sample holds one count of this clone. The genes are TRBV3-1 (or the pseudogene TRBV3-2) and TRBJ1-2; D is perhaps TRBD1 (5 bases). V dropped 4 bases and J dropped 7 bases, with 22 bases sitting between them. CDR3 length equals 16 residues. Per germline, CDR1 LGHDT and CDR2 YNNKEL (reference sequence). This CDR3 reads CASSPRPWGGSGGYTF. In DNA form, the CDR3 reads TGTGCCAGCAGCCCTCGCCCATGGGGGGGATCAGGTGGCTACACCTTC.

The gene calls are TRBV12-3 or TRBV12-4 and TRBJ1-2; 11 bases are shared with TRBD1. V lost 5 bases and J lost 8; bases outside the gene matches: 4. This CDR3 contains 13 residues. This CDR3 reads CASSRGQGVGYTF. The CDR3 nucleotides are TGTGCCAGCAGTCGGGGACAGGGGGTAGGCTACACCTTC.

The chain uses TRBV25-1 and TRBJ2-2; 11 nucleotides match TRBD2. The V segment lost 3 bases and the J segment 5 bases; nucleotides outside the gene matches: 2. The CDR3 length is 15 residues. CDR1 is MGHDK, CDR2 SYGVNS, per germline. CDR3: CASSEGLADTGELFF. Written as DNA, the CDR3 is TGTGCCAGCAGTGAGGGACTAGCGGATACCGGGGAGCTGTTTTTT.

The rearrangement joins TRBV6-5 to TRBJ1-2; perhaps TRBD1 as D (5 bases). V lost 0 bases to trimming and J lost 0 bases, with 11 bases between them. CDR1 and CDR2 (germline): MNHEY, SVGAGI. The CDR3 extends over 16 amino acids. The CDR3 nucleotides are TGTGCCAGCAGTTACTCCGGCGGGGGAGCTAACTATGGCTACACCTTC. Residues: CASSYSGGGANYGYTF.

Comment on this clone: Other DNA sequences of this sample code for an identical CDR3. The gene calls are TRBV27 and TRBJ2-7; D may be TRBD1 (6 bases). CDR1 is MNHEY and CDR2 is SMNVEV in the germline V gene (reference sequence). V gave up 6 bases and J gave up 2 bases, with 8 bases separating them. CDR3 size: 12 residues. This chain's CDR3 is CASRRTAYEQYF. The CDR3 DNA is TGTGCCAGCAGGAGGACAGCCTACGAGCAGTACTTC.

This clone was seen only once. The gene calls are TRBV19 and TRBJ2-1; tentative D call: TRBD1 (6 bases). CDR1 and CDR2 (germline): LNHDA, SQIVND (reference sequence). The CDR3 totals 14 residues. V was pared by 9 bases and J by 5 bases, with 17 bases between. In DNA, the CDR3 is TGTGCCAGCAAAGAGATAGGACAGAACAATGAGCAGTTCTTC. Protein product: CASKEIGQNNEQFF.

This sequence joins TRBV5-1 and TRBJ2-7; 12 nucleotides align to TRBD1. Germline CDR1 and CDR2: SGHRS and YFSETQ. The V gene end was trimmed by 1 base and the J gene end by 0 bases; junction bases not matched to a gene: 5. The CDR3 is 17 amino acids. CDR3 sequence (DNA): TGCGCCAGCAGCTTGAGGGACAGGGGGCTCCTCTCCTACGAGCAGTACTTC. Residues: CASSLRDRGLLSYEQYF. Drawing the rest from reference TRBV5-1 and TRBJ2-7, the complete variable domain is KAGVTQTPRYLIKTRGQQVTLSCSPISGHRSVSWYQQTPGQGLQFLFEYFSETQRNKGNFPGRFSGRQFSNSRSEMNVSTLELGDSALYLCASSLRDRGLLSYEQYFGPGTRLTVT.

This clone was observed a handful of times. The chain couples TRBV4-1 to TRBJ1-2, with 7 bases lining up with TRBD1. In germline, CDR1 is MGHRA, CDR2 YSYEKL. V trimming: 0 bases; J trimming: 4 bases; junction bases outside the gene matches: 8. CDR3 length: 16 residues. Here the CDR3 reads CASSQDRPGGGYGYTF. CDR3 nucleotides: TGCGCCAGCAGCCAAGATCGCCCAGGGGGTGGCTATGGCTACACCTTC.

In this sample, this clone turned up once. This chain links TRBV12-5 with TRBJ2-7; the D gene is possibly TRBD2 (6 bases). Trimming left V 6 bases short and J 0 bases short, with 21 bases between. Germline V gene sequence: CDR1 LGHNT, CDR2 FRNRAP. The CDR3 loop spans 17 amino acids. The CDR3 spells CASGSGADRGSSYEQYF. In nucleotides, the CDR3 is TGTGCTAGTGGATCCGGAGCGGATCGGGGGAGCTCCTACGAGCAGTACTTC.

This clone was recorded only once. V usage is TRBV4-2 and J usage is TRBJ2-7; 8 nucleotides align to TRBD2. V shed 6 bases and J 3 bases; nucleotides not matched to a gene: 10. There are 15 residues in the CDR3. Germline CDR1 and CDR2: LGHNA and YNFKEQ. CDR3 sequence (DNA): TGTGCCAGCAGTCACCCCACGAGCGGGGGCTACGAGCAGTACTTC. Protein sequence: CASSHPTSGGYEQYF.

The genes are TRBV5-1 and TRBJ2-7, with 11 bases aligning to TRBD2. CDR1 and CDR2 from the germline V gene are SGHRS and YFSETQ. Germline trimming cut 3 bases from V and 6 bases from J; bases unmatched to any gene: 11. The CDR3 has 16 residues. Here the CDR3 DNA reads TGCGCCAGCAGCTCGGCCCCCCTAGCGGGGGGTGGCGAGCAGTACTTC. It is translated as CASSSAPLAGGGEQYF.

This chain's CDR3 is CASSFRTGGSIDGYTF. The CDR3 DNA follows: TGTGCCAGCAGCTTCCGGACAGGCGGTAGTATCGATGGCTACACCTTC. The gene calls are TRBV9 and TRBJ1-2; 7 bases line up with TRBD1. Germline V gives CDR1 SGDLS, CDR2 YYNGEE. V lost 4 bases and J lost 6; bases outside the gene matches: 15. The CDR3 loop spans 16 amino acids.